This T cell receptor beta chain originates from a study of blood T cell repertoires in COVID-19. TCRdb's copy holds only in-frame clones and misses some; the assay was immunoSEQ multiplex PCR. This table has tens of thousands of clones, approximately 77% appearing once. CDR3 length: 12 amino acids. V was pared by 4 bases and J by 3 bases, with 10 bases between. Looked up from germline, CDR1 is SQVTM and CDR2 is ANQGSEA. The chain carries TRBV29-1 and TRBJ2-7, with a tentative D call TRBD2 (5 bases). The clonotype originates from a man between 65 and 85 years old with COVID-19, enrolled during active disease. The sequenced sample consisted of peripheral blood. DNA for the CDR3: TGCAGCGTTGGAGGGATCGGCTACGAGCAGTACTTC. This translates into CSVGGIGYEQYF.